This TCR beta chain was documented in a study of T cell responses to AZD1222 COVID-19 vaccine. Sequencing used immunoSEQ multiplex PCR; TCRdb keeps in-frame clones, though not all of them. There are about 140,000 clones in the sample; approximately 92% occur only once, and around 7.1% lies in the top ten. Sequencing was performed on peripheral blood, taken 28 days after the second AZD1222 dose. This receptor was identified in an adult who received the AZD1222 COVID-19 vaccine.

CDR3 amino acids: CASSNDRGYQPQHF. The CDR3, as DNA: TGTGCCAGCAGCAACGACAGGGGGTATCAGCCCCAGCATTTT. This chain links TRBV7-2 with TRBJ1-5; 9 bases are a match to TRBD1. CDR3 length equals 14 residues. J lost 5 bases, V lost 5 bases, and 4 bases had no gene match. Germline V gives CDR1 SGHTA, CDR2 FQGNSA.